The 9 T cell receptor beta chains below all came from one sample that was sequenced in a study of blood T cell repertoires in COVID-19. Profiled with immunoSEQ multiplex PCR; TCRdb holds only in-frame clones, not every one. The sample gives a few hundred thousand clones, around 85% of which show up once; approximately 2% is in the top ten. Sequencing input: peripheral blood. The receptor source for this set is a woman in her 30s who had recovered from COVID-19.

DNA for the CDR3: TGTGCCAGCAGTCATGGGGACAGGCCTGACTCTGGAAACACCATATATTTT. This translates into CASSHGDRPDSGNTIYF. The chain recombines TRBV28 with TRBJ1-3, with 8 bases matching TRBD1. This CDR3 is 17 amino acids long. The ends lost 5 bases at V and 0 bases at J; junction bases unmatched: 9. Germline V gene sequence: CDR1 MDHEN, CDR2 SYDVKM.

The chain links TRBV18 to TRBJ2-1; 12 positions match TRBD2. This CDR3 comprises 15 residues. CDR1 KGHSH and CDR2 LQKENI come from the germline V gene. With 3 bases clipped from V and 5 bases from J, the junction kept 2 bases outside the gene matches. CDR3 nucleotide sequence: TGTGCCAGCTCACCCTGGACTAGCGGGGACAATGAGCAGTTCTTC. Translation gives CASSPWTSGDNEQFF.

This clone has just one count. V and J are TRBV5-1 and TRBJ2-3; 10 bases are a match to TRBD2. The CDR3 covers 15 residues. V trimming: 4 bases; J trimming: 3 bases; junction bases outside the gene matches: 5. In germline, CDR1 is SGHRS, CDR2 YFSETQ. The DNA of the CDR3 is TGCGCCAGCAGCGCCGGTAGCGGGAGGACAGATACGCAGTATTTT. Its translation is CASSAGSGRTDTQYF.

The chain combines TRBV5-4 with TRBJ1-3; the D is unclear. The CDR3 runs 15 residues. Germline V gene sequence: CDR1 SGHNT, CDR2 YYREEE (reference sequence). The V end was cut by 4 bases, the J end by 0 bases, with 11 bases between. The CDR3: CASSPSGNSGNTIYF. In nucleotides, the CDR3 is TGTGCCAGCAGCCCGTCCGGGAACTCTGGAAACACCATATATTTT.

The rearrangement uses TRBV12-3 or TRBV12-4 and TRBJ2-1; D is unresolved. The CDR3 is 11 amino acids. The V end lost 6 bases, the J end lost 5 bases, and 5 bases lay between the germline ends. This CDR3 reads CASRLNNEQFF. The CDR3 coding sequence is TGTGCCAGCAGACTTAACAATGAGCAGTTCTTC.

This clone showed up just once. The chain has TRBV24-1 and TRBJ1-2; D gene uncertain. V lost 6 bases and J 5 bases, leaving 12 bases between the germline ends. Per the germline V gene, CDR1 is KGHDR and CDR2 is SFDVKD. This CDR3 has 13 amino acids. CDR3 region: CATSSGRGYGYTF. CDR3 bases: TGTGCCACCAGTTCGGGCAGAGGGTATGGCTACACCTTC.

The chain links TRBV21-1 to TRBJ2-3; the table gives TRBD2 as D, unverified against the DNA. TRBV21-1 is a listed pseudogene. The CDR3 loop spans 15 amino acids. Here the CDR3 reads CASSKPAGGTDTQYF. As DNA, the CDR3 is TGTGCCAGCAGCAAACCAGCGGGGGGAACAGATACGCAGTATTTT.

The chain links TRBV5-1 to TRBJ2-5; 9 bases match TRBD2. This CDR3 is 16 amino acids long. Germline lookup yields CDR1 SGHRS and CDR2 YFSETQ. The junction had 13 bases not matched to a gene; V was cut back by 3 bases and J by 7 bases. The CDR3 loop reads CASSWGLASSQGTQYF. DNA for the CDR3: TGCGCCAGCAGCTGGGGACTAGCAAGTTCTCAGGGGACCCAGTACTTC.

This clone was detected only once. The V gene is TRBV5-6, the J gene TRBJ2-7; D possibly corresponds to TRBD2 (5 bases). The CDR3 loop spans 14 amino acids. V shed 2 bases and J shed 3 bases, with 12 bases lying between them. Per the germline V gene, CDR1 is SGHDT and CDR2 is YYEEEE. CDR3 DNA sequence: TGTGCCAGCAGCTTAGACGGGAACCGCTACGAGCAGTACTTC. This codes for CASSLDGNRYEQYF.